This T cell receptor beta chain was identified in a study of T cell responses to AZD1222 COVID-19 vaccine. Study as a whole: Researchers grouped second doses given at about 4 or about 12 weeks into one pool. Points from the study as a whole: Repertoires were obtained only post-peak T cell response. Two AZD1222 doses significantly raised spike-specific TCR breadth and depth over controls. Researchers report vaccine-associated CD4 TCRs spanning spike, with dominance at 160-218 and 743-854.

Regarding this clone: Its target is unknown. Mismatch with germline at one junction end may stem from a read error.

This CDR3 is 20 amino acids long. Germline V gene data show CDR1 as SSHAT and CDR2 as FNYEAQ (reference sequence). The method was immunoSEQ multiplex PCR; TCRdb's version includes in-frame clones alone and lacks a portion of them. The sample lists about 150,000 clones; more than 75% were seen once. The chain joins TRBV7-7 to TRBJ1-2; D uncertain. The receptor was derived from an adult in good health. This specimen consisted of peripheral blood, obtained on day 0 of AZD1222 vaccination. CDR3 protein: CASSLVHPHYGSGVGSGYTF. The DNA of the CDR3 is TGTGCTAGCAGCTTAGTTCACCCTCACTACGGTAGTGGCGTGGGTAGTGGCTACACCTTC.